A single sample is the source of the 7 T cell receptor beta chains below, sequenced in a study of cytomegalovirus exposure and HLA in healthy donors. PCR employed 60 Vbeta and 13 Jbeta primers. Clones were sequenced by immunoSEQ multiplex PCR, and TCRdb holds only the in-frame ones, with some missing. Among more than 85,000 clones listed, 76% were seen once. Specimen: PBMCs. The receptors derive from a man aged 40-50 years in good health and CMV-seronegative.

This clone was seen more than once but under ten times. The V gene is TRBV6-6, the J gene TRBJ2-7; TRBD1 might be the D (6 bases). Trimming left V 6 bases short and J 2 bases short, with 14 bases between. The CDR3 is made up of 14 amino acids. Germline V lookup: CDR1 MNHNY, CDR2 SVGAGI (reference sequence). CDR3 region: CASSQSGHTYEQYF. In nucleotides, the CDR3 is TGTGCCAGCAGCCAATCGGGACATACCTACGAGCAGTACTTC.

The gene calls are TRBV7-9 and TRBJ2-1; TRBD1 might be the D (6 bases). The CDR3 sequence is 17 residues long. The germline V gene has CDR1 SEHNR and CDR2 FQNEAQ (reference sequence). Trimming stripped 5 bases from V and 8 bases from J, with 25 bases between. CDR3 sequence reads: CASSTTTGKFPRDEQFF. DNA for the CDR3: TGTGCCAGCAGCACCACTACAGGGAAATTTCCGCGGGATGAGCAGTTCTTC.

With regard to this clone: One end of the junction fails to match germline, which may point to a read error. V gene TRBV7-9 combines with J gene TRBJ2-7; TRBD1 agrees at 9 bases. The CDR3 consists of 15 residues. Germline values: CDR1 SEHNR, CDR2 FQNEAQ (reference sequence). CDR3 nucleotides: TGTTCCAGCAGCTTGGGACCGGGACAGGGTTACGAGCAGTACTTC. It specifies CSSSLGPGQGYEQYF. The full variable domain, completed using reference TRBV7-9 and TRBJ2-7, is DTGVSQNPRHKITKRGQNVTFRCDPISEHNRLYWYRQTLGQGPEFLTYFQNEAQLEKSRLLSDRFSAERPKGSFSTLEIQRTEQGDSAMYLCSSSLGPGQGYEQYFGPGTRLTVT.

The V and J genes are TRBV29-1 and TRBJ2-7; 7 bases match TRBD2. CDR1 is SQVTM, CDR2 ANQGSEA, per germline. The CDR3 covers 13 residues. Trimming cost V 3 bases and J 6 bases; bases outside gene matches: 8. The chain's CDR3 is CSVDPGAGVEQYF. CDR3 nucleotides: TGCAGCGTTGATCCTGGCGCGGGGGTCGAGCAGTACTTC.

About this clone: Its ends do not fully match the called genes, so a read error is possible. The chain joins TRBV6-6 to TRBJ2-5; 9 positions agree with TRBD2. Germline CDR1 is MNHNY and CDR2 is SVGAGI (reference sequence). The CDR3 extends over 14 amino acids. The CDR3 bases are TGTGCCAGCAGTTCCCACGTTGACGGGACTAGCAAGAACTTC. This sequence encodes CASSSHVDGTSKNF.

This chain links TRBV7-9 with TRBJ2-4; weak D call: TRBD1 (6 bases). The CDR3 is 13 residues long. Germline V gives CDR1 SEHNR, CDR2 FQNEAQ (reference sequence). Trimming cost V 0 bases and J 15 bases, with 15 bases left between them. This CDR3 is CASSLAEDSPRYF. CDR3 bases: TGTGCCAGCAGCTTAGCGGAGGACAGCCCTCGGTACTTC.

This chain links TRBV27 with TRBJ1-1, with 7 bases identical to TRBD1. CDR1 is MNHEY and CDR2 is SMNVEV in the germline V gene (reference sequence). CDR3 size: 15 residues. V trimming: 4 bases; J trimming: 0 bases; junction bases outside the gene matches: 5. CDR3 protein: CASSSRQGLNTEAFF. CDR3 bases: TGTGCCAGCAGTTCAAGACAGGGATTGAACACTGAAGCTTTCTTT.